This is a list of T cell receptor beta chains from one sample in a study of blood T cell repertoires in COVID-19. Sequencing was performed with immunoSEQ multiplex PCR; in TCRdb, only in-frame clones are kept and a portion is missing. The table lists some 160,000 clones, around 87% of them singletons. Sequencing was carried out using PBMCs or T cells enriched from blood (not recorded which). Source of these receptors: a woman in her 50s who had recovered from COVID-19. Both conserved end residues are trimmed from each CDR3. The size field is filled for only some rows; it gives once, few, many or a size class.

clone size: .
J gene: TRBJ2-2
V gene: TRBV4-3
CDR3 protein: ASSRGTGGSGELF

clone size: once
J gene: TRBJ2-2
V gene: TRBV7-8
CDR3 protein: ASSLSGAPTGELF

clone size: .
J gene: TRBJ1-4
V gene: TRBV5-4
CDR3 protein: ASSSRTTGTNEKLF

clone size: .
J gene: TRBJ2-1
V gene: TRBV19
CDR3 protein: ASSLSRGATKNEQF

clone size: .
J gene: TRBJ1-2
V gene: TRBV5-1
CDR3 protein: ASSSRTGGAKDGYT

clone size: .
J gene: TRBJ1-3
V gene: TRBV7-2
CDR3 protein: ASSPGRSSGNTIY

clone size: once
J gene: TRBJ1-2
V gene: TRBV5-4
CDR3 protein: ASSLGTGAGYT

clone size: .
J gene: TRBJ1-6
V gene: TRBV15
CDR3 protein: ATSRGAGPLHDNSPLH

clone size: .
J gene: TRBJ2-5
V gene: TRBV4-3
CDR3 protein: ASSPWTGQGAQY

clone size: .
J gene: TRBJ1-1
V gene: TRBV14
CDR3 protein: ASSQIGQEAF

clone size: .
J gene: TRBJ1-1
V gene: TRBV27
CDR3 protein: ASSLSGRVGEAF

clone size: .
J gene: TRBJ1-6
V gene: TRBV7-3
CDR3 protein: ASSFDGQGGSPLH

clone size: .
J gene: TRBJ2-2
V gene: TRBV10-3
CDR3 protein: AISDSNRNTGELF

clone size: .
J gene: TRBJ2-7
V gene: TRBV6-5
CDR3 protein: ASSYSRGSSYEQY

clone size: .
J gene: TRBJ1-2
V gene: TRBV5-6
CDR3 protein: ASSLVWTGNYGYT

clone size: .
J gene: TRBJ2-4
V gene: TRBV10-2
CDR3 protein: ASSDLAGDKNIQY

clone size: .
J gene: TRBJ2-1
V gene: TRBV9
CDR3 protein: ASSLATGSNEQF

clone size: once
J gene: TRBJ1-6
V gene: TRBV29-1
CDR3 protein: SVSLSGDSPLH

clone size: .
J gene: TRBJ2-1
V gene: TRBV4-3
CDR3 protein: ASSPGGDRVRNEQF

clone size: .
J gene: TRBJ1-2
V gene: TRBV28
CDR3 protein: ASSSPPPTDGYT

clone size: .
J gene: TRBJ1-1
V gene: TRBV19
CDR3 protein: ASSGQLLNTEAF

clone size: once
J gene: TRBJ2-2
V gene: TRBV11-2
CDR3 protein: ASSLGRGIAGELF

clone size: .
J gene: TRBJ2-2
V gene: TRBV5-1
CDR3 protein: ASTSGGPNTGELF

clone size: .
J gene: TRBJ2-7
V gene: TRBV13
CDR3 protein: ASSLVSTSGGLGDLDEQY

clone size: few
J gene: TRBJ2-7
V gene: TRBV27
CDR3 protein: ASSRQGAPHEQY

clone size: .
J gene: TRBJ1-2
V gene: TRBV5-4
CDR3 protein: ASSLGGGYYGYT

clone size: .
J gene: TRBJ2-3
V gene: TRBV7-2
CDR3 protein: ASRGGSQGRADTQY

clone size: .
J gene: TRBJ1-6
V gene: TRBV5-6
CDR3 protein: ASSLAGQLLNSPLH

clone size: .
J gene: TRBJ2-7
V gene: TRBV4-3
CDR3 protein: ASSQDRGTSGEQY

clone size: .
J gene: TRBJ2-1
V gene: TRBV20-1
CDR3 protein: SASETGHGEQF

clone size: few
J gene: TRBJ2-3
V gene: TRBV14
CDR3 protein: ASSQVVRVAGGADTQY

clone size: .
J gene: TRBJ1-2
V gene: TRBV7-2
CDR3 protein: ASSPGQGVVGHGYT

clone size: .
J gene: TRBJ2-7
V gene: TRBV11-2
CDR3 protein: ASSSPTRGGHSSYEQY

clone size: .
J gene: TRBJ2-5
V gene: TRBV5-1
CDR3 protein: ASSGTGRETQY

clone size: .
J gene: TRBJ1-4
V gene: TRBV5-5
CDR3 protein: ASSLAGNEKLF

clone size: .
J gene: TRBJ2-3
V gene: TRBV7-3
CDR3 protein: ASSLRQGTDTQY

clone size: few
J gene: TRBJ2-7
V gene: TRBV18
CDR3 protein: ASSLQPRGQYEQY

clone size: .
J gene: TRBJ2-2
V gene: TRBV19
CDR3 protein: ASSIGGFGELF

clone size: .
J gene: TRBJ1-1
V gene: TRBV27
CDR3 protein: ASSLRGLGEAF

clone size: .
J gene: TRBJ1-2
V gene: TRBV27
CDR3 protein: ASSLSRAGGSRGYT

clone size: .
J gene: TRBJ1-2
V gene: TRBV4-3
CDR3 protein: ASSQGPGTGGGYGYT

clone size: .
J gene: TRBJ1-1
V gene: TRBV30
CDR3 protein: AWGARNTEAF

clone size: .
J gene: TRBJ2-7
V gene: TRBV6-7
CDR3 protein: AIPPRDRTYEQY

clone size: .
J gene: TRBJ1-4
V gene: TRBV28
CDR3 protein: ASSLTGVPEKLF

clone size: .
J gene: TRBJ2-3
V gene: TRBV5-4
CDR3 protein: ASSWGLNTDTQY

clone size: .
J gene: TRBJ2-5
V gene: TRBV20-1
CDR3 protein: SAGGSETQY

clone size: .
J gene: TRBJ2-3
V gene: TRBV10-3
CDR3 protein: AIWAPDTQY

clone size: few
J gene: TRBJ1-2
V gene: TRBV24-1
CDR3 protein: ATSDYTVAYGYT

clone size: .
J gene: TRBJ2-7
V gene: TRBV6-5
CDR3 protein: ASRGLAGIF

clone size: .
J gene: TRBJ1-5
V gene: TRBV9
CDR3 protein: ASSVGETGLNQPQH

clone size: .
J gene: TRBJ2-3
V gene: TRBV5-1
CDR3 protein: ASSLNQGTDTQY

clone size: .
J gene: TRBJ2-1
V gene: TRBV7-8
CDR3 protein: ASSPPGTSGGALEQF